The following is a T cell receptor beta chain sequence with its context. Its antigen remains unknown. The entry originates in a study of cytomegalovirus exposure and HLA in healthy donors. The study, taken as a whole, reports: Donors belonging to an Asian-associated ancestry cluster reportedly showed fewer N-insertions in productive TCRs than the 666-donor mean, according to what a later analysis found.

CDR1 SGHRS and CDR2 YFSETQ come from the germline V gene. CDR3 length: 14 residues. Trimming removed 4 bases from V and 0 bases from J, with 11 bases in between. Both 60 Vbeta primers and 13 Jbeta primers went into the PCR. The data were produced by immunoSEQ multiplex PCR, yet TCRdb's version contains in-frame clones alone and is incomplete. The data contain some 140,000 clones, around four fifths of them singletons. The chain couples TRBV5-1 to TRBJ2-7; D uncertain. The sequence came from a woman aged 45-65 years in good health and CMV-seropositive. The sequencing sample was made of PBMCs. This CDR3 reads CASSISQNSYEQYF. The CDR3 DNA reads as TGCGCCAGCAGCATTTCCCAGAACTCCTACGAGCAGTACTTC.